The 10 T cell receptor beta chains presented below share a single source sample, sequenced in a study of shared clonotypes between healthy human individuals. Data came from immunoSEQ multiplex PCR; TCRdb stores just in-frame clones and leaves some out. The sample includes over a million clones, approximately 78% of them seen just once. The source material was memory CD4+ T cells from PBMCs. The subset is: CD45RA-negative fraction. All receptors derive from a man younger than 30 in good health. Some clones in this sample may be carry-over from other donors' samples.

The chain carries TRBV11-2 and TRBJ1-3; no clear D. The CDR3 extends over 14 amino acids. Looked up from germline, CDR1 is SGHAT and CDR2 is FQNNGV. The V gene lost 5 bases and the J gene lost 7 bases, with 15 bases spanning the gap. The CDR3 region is CASSPLVSINTIYF. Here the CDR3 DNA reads TGTGCCAGCAGCCCCCTTGTCTCTATCAACACCATATATTTT.

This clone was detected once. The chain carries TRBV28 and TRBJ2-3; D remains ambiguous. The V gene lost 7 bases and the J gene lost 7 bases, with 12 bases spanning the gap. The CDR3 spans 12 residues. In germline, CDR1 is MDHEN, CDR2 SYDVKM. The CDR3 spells CASNAARNTQYF. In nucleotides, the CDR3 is TGTGCCAGCAATGCCGCCCGAAATACGCAGTATTTT.

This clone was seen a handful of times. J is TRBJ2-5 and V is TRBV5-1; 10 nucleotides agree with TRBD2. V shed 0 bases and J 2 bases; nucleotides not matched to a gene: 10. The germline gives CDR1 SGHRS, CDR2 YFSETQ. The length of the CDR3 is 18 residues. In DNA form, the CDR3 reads TGCGCCAGCAGCTTGGATCCAGCGGGGGGGACTCAACAAGAGACCCAGTACTTC. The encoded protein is CASSLDPAGGTQQETQYF.

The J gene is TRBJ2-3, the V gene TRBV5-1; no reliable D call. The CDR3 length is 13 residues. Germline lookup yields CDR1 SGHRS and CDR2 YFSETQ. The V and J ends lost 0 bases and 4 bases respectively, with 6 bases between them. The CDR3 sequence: CASSLAPPDTQYF. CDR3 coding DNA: TGCGCCAGCAGCTTGGCCCCACCAGATACGCAGTATTTT.

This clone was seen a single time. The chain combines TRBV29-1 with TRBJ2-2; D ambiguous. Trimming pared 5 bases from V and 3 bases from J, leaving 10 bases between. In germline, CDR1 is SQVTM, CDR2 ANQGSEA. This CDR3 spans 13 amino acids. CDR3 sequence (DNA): TGCAGCGTTTCAAGTCTTGACACCGGGGAGCTGTTTTTT. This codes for CSVSSLDTGELFF.

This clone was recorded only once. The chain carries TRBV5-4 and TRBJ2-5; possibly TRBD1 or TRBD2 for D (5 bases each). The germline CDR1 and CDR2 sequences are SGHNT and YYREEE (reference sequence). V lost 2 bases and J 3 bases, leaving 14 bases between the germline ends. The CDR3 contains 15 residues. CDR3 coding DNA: TGTGCCAGCAGCTTTAGGGGTTTGGGGGAAGAGACCCAGTACTTC. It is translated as CASSFRGLGEETQYF.

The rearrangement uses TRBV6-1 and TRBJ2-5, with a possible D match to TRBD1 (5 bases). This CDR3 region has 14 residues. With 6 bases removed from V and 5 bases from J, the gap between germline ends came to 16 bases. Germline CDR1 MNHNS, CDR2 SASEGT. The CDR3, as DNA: TGTGCCAGCAGCCATCTTACAGGACGGGAGACCCAGTACTTC. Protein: CASSHLTGRETQYF.

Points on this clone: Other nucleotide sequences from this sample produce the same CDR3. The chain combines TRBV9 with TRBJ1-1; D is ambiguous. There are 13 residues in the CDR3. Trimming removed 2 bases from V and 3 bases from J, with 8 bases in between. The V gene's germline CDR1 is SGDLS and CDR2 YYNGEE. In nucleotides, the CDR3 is TGTGCCAGCAGCGTGGGGTGGGACACTGAAGCTTTCTTT. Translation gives CASSVGWDTEAFF.

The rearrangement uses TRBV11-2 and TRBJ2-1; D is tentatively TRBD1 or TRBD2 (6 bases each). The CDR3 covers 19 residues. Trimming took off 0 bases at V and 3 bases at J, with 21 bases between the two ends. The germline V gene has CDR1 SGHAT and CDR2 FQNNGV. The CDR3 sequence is CASSLDQRGGLPRYNEQFF. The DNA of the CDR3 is TGTGCCAGCAGCTTAGATCAAAGAGGGGGGCTCCCCCGCTACAATGAGCAGTTCTTC.

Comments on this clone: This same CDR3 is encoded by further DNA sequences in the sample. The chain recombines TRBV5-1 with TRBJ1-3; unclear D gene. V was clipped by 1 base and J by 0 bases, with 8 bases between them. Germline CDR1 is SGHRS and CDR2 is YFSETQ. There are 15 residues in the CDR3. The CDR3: CASSLNLNSGNTIYF. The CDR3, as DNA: TGCGCCAGCAGCTTGAACCTGAACTCTGGAAACACCATATATTTT.